The present T cell receptor beta chain was sequenced within a study of glioma-infiltrating T cells after dendritic cell vaccination. Sequencing used immunoSEQ multiplex PCR; TCRdb keeps in-frame clones, though not all of them. Of roughly 62,000 clones listed, roughly four fifths are singletons. The time point: after dendritic cell vaccination, including at tumor progression/relapse. Germline values: CDR1 MNHNY, CDR2 SVGAGI (reference sequence). With 2 bases clipped from V and 3 bases from J, the junction kept 6 bases outside the gene matches. The CDR3 is made up of 16 amino acids. The chain has TRBV6-6 and TRBJ2-2; TRBD1 matches 7 bases. The TCR sequence derives from a human donor with glioblastoma. The material sequenced was blood, taken after dendritic cell vaccination. CDR3 protein: CASSYPPQGYTGELFF. The DNA of the CDR3 is TGTGCCAGCAGTTACCCACCACAGGGGTACACCGGGGAGCTGTTTTTT.